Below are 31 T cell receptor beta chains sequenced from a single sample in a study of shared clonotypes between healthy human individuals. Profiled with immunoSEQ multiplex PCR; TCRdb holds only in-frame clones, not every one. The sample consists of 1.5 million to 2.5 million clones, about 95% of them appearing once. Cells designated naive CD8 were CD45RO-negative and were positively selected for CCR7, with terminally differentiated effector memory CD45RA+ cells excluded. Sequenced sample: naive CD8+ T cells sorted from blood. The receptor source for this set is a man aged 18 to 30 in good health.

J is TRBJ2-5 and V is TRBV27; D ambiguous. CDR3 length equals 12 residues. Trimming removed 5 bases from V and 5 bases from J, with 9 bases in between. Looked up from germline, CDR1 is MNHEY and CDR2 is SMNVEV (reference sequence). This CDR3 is CASSDNLETQYF. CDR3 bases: TGTGCCAGCAGTGATAATCTGGAGACCCAGTACTTC.

The DNA for the CDR3 is TGTGCCAGCAGCTTACATGGGGTCCCCTACGAGCAGTACTTC. It translates to CASSLHGVPYEQYF. The V call is TRBV7-9, the J call TRBJ2-7, with no clear D. This CDR3 spans 14 amino acids. Germline V lookup: CDR1 SEHNR, CDR2 FQNEAQ (reference sequence). V dropped 2 bases and J dropped 2 bases, with 10 bases sitting between them.

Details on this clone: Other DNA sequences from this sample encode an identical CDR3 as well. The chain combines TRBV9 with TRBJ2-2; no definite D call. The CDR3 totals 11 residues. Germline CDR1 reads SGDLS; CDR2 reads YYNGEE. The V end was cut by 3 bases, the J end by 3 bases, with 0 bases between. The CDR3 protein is CASSDTGELFF. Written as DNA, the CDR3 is TGTGCCAGCAGCGACACCGGGGAGCTGTTTTTT.

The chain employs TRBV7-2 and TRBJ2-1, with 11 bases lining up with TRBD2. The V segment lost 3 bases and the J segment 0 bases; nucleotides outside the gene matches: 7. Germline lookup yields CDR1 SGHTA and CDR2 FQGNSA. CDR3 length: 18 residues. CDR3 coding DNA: TGTGCCAGCAGCTTGACTAGCGGGGAGCTGAGCTCCTACAATGAGCAGTTCTTC. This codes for CASSLTSGELSSYNEQFF.

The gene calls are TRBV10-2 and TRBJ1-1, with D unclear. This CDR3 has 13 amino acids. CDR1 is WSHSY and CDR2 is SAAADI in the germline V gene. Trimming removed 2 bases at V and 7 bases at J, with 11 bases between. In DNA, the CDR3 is TGCGCCAGCAGTGAGGGTTCCAGGTATGAAGCTTTCTTT. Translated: CASSEGSRYEAFF.

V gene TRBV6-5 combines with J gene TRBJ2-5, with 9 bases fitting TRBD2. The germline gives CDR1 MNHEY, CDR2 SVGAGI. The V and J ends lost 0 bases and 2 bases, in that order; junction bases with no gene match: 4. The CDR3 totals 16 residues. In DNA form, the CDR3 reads TGTGCCAGCAGTTACTCCCTAGCGGGGCGTCAAGAGACCCAGTACTTC. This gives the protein CASSYSLAGRQETQYF.

The CDR3 nucleotides read TGTGCCAGCAGCTTAACGGACAATCCCCTCTACGAGCAGTACTTC. Translated, it gives CASSLTDNPLYEQYF. The V and J genes are TRBV7-2 and TRBJ2-7; D is perhaps TRBD1 (5 bases). The V end was cut by 2 bases, the J end by 3 bases, with 14 bases between. This CDR3 is built from 15 residues. Per the germline V gene, CDR1 is SGHTA and CDR2 is FQGNSA.

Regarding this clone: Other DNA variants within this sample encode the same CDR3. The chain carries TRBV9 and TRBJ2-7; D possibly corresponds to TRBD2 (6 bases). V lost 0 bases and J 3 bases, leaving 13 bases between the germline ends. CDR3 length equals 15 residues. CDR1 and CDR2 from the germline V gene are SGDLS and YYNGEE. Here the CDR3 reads CASSVGGSGIYEQYF. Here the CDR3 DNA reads TGTGCCAGCAGCGTAGGGGGTAGCGGCATCTACGAGCAGTACTTC.

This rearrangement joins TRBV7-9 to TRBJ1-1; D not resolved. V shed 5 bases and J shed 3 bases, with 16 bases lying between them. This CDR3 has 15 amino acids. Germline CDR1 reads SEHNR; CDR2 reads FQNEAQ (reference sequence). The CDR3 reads CASSLRGETDTEAFF. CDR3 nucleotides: TGTGCCAGCAGCCTCCGTGGTGAGACGGACACTGAAGCTTTCTTT.

The CDR3 is CASSEGGLAGLNEQFF. Here the CDR3 DNA reads TGTGCCAGCAGTGAAGGTGGCCTAGCGGGGCTCAATGAGCAGTTCTTC. The chain has TRBV2 and TRBJ2-1; 9 nucleotides agree with TRBD2. Germline V gene lookup returns CDR1 SNHLY and CDR2 FYNNEI. J was trimmed by 6 bases and V by 1 base; bases with no gene match: 7. There are 16 residues in the CDR3.

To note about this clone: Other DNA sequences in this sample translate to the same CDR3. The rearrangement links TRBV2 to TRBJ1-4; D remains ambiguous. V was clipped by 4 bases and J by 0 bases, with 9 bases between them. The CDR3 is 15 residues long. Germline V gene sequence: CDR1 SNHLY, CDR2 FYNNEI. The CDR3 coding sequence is TGTGCCAGCAGTGGTAGAACCGCAACTAATGAAAAACTGTTTTTT. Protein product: CASSGRTATNEKLFF.

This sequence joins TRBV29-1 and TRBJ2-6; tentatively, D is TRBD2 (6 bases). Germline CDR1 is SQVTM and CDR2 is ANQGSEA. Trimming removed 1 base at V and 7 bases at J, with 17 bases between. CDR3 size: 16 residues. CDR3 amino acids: CSVEASAGRAANVLTF. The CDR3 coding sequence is TGCAGCGTTGAAGCTTCTGCGGGGCGCGCAGCCAACGTCCTGACTTTC.

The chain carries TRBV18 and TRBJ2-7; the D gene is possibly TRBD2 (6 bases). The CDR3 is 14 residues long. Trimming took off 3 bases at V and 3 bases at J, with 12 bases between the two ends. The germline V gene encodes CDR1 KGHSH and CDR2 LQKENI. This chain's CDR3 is CASSPRDAGYEQYF. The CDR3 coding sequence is TGTGCCAGCTCACCGCGGGACGCCGGCTACGAGCAGTACTTC.

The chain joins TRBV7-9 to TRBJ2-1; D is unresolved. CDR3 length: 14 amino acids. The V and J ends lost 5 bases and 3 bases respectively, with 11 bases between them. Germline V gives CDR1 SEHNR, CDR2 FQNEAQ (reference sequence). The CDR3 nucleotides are TGTGCCAGCAGCCAGCTTCGGCTCTACAATGAGCAGTTCTTC. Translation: CASSQLRLYNEQFF. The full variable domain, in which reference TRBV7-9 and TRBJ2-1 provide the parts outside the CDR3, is DTGVSQNPRHKITKRGQNVTFRCDPISEHNRLYWYRQTLGQGPEFLTYFQNEAQLEKSRLLSDRFSAERPKGSFSTLEIQRTEQGDSAMYLCASSQLRLYNEQFFGPGTRLTVL.

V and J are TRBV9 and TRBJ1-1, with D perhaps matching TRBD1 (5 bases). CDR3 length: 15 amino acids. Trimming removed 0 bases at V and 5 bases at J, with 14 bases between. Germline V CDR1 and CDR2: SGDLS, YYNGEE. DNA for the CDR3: TGTGCCAGCAGCGTAGGGGGCAGCCCTCTGACTGAAGCTTTCTTT. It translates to CASSVGGSPLTEAFF.

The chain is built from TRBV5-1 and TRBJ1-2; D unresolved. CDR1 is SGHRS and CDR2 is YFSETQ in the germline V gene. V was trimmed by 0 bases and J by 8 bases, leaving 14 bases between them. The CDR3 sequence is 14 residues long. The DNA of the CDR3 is TGCGCCAGCAGCTTGGCCGGAGTAGGAGGGGGCTACACCTTC. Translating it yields CASSLAGVGGGYTF.

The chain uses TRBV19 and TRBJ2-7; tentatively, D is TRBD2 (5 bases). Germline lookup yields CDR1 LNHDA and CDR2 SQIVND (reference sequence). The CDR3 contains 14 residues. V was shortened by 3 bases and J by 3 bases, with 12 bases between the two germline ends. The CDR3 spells CASSIGPGFYEQYF. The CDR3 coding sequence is TGTGCCAGTAGTATCGGACCGGGGTTCTACGAGCAGTACTTC.

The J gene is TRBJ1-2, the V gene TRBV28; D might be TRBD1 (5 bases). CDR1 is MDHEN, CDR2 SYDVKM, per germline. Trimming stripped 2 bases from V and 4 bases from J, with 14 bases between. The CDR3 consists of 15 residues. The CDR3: CASSLPGGGGYGYTF. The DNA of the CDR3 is TGTGCCAGCAGTTTACCCGGGGGTGGAGGCTATGGCTACACCTTC.

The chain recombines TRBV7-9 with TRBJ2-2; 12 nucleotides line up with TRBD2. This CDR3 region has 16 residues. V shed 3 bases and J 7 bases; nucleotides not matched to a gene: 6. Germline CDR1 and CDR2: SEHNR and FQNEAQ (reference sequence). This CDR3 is CASSFSRLAGVGELFF. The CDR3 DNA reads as TGTGCCAGCAGCTTCTCGCGACTAGCGGGAGTCGGGGAGCTGTTTTTT. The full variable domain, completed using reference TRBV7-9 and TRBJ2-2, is DTGVSQNPRHKITKRGQNVTFRCDPISEHNRLYWYRQTLGQGPEFLTYFQNEAQLEKSRLLSDRFSAERPKGSFSTLEIQRTEQGDSAMYLCASSFSRLAGVGELFFGEGSRLTVL.

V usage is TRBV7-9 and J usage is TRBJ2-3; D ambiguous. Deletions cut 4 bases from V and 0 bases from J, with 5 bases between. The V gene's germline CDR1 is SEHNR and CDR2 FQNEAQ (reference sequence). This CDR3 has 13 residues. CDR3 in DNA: TGTGCCAGCAGCTGGCAGAGCACAGATACGCAGTATTTT. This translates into CASSWQSTDTQYF.

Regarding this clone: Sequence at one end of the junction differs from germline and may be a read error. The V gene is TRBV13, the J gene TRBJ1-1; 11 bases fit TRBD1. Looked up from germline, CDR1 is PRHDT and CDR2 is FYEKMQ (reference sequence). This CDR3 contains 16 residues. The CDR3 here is CASSLGQGAWDTEAFF. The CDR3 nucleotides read TGTGCCAGCAGCCTAGGACAGGGGGCATGGGACACTGAAGCTTTCTTT.

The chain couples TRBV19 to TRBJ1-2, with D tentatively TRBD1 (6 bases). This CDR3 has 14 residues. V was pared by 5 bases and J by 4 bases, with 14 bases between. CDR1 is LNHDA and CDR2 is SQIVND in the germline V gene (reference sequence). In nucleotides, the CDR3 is TGTGCCAGTAGTGAGCAGGACAGCATCTATGGCTACACCTTC. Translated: CASSEQDSIYGYTF.

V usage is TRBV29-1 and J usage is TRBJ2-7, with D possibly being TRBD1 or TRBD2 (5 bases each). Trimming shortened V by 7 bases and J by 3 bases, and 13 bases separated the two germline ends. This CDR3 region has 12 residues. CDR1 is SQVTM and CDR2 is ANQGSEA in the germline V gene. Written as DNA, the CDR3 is TGCAGCGCTGGGGGTAGCAGCTACGAGCAGTACTTC. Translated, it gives CSAGGSSYEQYF.

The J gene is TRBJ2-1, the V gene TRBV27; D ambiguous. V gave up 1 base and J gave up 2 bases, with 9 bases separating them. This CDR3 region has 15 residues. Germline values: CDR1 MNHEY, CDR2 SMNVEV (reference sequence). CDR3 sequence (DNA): TGTGCCAGCAGTTTATTCCCAGGACCCTACAATGAGCAGTTCTTC. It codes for CASSLFPGPYNEQFF.

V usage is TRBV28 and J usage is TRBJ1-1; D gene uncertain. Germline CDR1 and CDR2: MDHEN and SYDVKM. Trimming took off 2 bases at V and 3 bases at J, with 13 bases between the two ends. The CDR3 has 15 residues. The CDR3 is CASSLPQKGDTEAFF. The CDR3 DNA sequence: TGTGCCAGCAGTTTACCCCAAAAGGGAGACACTGAAGCTTTCTTT.

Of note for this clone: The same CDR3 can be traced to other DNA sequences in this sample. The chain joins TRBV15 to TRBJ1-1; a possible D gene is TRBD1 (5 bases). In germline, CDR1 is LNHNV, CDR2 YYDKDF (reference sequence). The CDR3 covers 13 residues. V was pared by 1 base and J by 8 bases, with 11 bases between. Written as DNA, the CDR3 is TGTGCCACCAGCAGAGTAGACAGTGGCGAAGCTTTCTTT. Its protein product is CATSRVDSGEAFF. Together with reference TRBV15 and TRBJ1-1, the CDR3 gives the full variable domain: DAMVIQNPRYQVTQFGKPVTLSCSQTLNHNVMYWYQQKSSQAPKLLFHYYDKDFNNEADTPDNFQSRRPNTSFCFLDIRSPGLGDTAMYLCATSRVDSGEAFFGQGTRLTVV.

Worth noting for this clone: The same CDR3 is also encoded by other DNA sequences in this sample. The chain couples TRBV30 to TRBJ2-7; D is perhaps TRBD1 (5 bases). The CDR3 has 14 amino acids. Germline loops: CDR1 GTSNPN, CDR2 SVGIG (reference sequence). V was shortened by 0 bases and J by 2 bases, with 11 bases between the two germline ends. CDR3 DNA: TGTGCCTGGAGTGTAGGCGCAGGGCCCTACGAGCAGTACTTC. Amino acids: CAWSVGAGPYEQYF.

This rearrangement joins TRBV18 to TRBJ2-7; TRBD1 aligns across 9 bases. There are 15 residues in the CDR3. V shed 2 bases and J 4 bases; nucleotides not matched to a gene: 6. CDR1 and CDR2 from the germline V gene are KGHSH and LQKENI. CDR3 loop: CASSPTGTGWYEQYF. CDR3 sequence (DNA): TGTGCCAGCTCACCAACCGGGACAGGGTGGTACGAGCAGTACTTC.

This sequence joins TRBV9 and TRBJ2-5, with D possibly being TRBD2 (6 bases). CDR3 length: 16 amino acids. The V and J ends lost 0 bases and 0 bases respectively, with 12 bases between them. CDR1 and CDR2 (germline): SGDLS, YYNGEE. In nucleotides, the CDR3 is TGTGCCAGCAGCGTAGGATTAGCGGACTACCAAGAGACCCAGTACTTC. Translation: CASSVGLADYQETQYF.

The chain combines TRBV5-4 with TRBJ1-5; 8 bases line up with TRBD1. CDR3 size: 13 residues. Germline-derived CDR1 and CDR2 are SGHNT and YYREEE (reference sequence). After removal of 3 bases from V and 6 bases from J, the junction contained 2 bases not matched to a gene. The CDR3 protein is CASSYGQGQPQHF. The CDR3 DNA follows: TGTGCCAGCAGCTACGGACAGGGTCAGCCCCAGCATTTT.

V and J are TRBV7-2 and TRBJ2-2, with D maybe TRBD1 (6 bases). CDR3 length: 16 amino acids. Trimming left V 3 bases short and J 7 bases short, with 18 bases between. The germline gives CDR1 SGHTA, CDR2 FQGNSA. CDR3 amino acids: CASSLGHGVPIGELFF. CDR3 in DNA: TGTGCCAGCAGCTTGGGACACGGGGTGCCGATCGGGGAGCTGTTTTTT.